This passage covers 19 T cell receptor beta chains from one sample sequenced in a study of identical twins. TCRdb reprocessed the 5' RACE reads via MiXCR and lists one record per CDR3 protein. The data contain some 900,000 distinct CDR3 sequences, 10% to 15% of them singletons. These sequences were also reported in another study, on yellow fever vaccine responses in identical twins.

The sequenced sample was PBMCs. All receptors come from a woman between 18 and 29 years old in good health.

The V gene is TRBV14, the J gene TRBJ2-7; D is unclear. Between the trimmed V and J ends, which lost 3 bases and 3 bases, there was a span of 3 bases. From germline, CDR1 is SGHDN and CDR2 FVKESK. This CDR3 spans 11 amino acids. The CDR3 loop reads CASSQFYEQYF. The DNA of the CDR3 is TGTGCCAGCAGCCAGTTCTACGAGCAGTACTTC.

This clonotype was detected only a few times. The chain combines TRBV27 with TRBJ2-3; no firm D call. V lost 2 bases and J 4 bases, leaving 10 bases between the germline ends. Per the germline V gene, CDR1 is MNHEY and CDR2 is SMNVEV (reference sequence). The CDR3 length is 14 residues. The CDR3 protein is CASSLKGGSDTQYF. CDR3 nucleotide sequence: TGTGCCAGCAGTTTAAAGGGTGGGTCAGATACGCAGTATTTT.

In this sample, this clonotype turned up a few times. The V and J genes are TRBV2 and TRBJ2-1; D is uncertain. CDR3 length: 11 residues. Germline loops: CDR1 SNHLY, CDR2 FYNNEI. V lost 4 bases, J lost 9 bases, and 7 bases lay in between. Written as DNA, the CDR3 is TGTGCCAGCAGTGCTTTGAGTGAGCAGTTCTTC. It encodes CASSALSEQFF.

The table lists this clonotype with a few counts. The chain uses TRBV5-1 and TRBJ2-4; 7 bases line up with TRBD1. The germline V gene has CDR1 SGHRS and CDR2 YFSETQ. The CDR3 sequence is 14 residues long. The V gene end was trimmed by 3 bases and the J gene end by 7 bases; junction bases not matched to a gene: 7. CDR3 region: CASSSDRVLNIQYF. CDR3 DNA: TGCGCCAGCAGCTCCGACAGGGTCCTTAACATTCAGTACTTC.

The rearrangement links TRBV3-1 to TRBJ2-1; 7 nucleotides line up with TRBD1. Germline trimming cut 4 bases from V and 8 bases from J; bases unmatched to any gene: 11. The germline CDR1 and CDR2 sequences are LGHDT and YNNKEL (reference sequence). There are 15 residues in the CDR3. The CDR3 sequence: CASSLGTARVDEQFF. The CDR3 coding sequence is TGTGCCAGCAGCCTAGGGACAGCCCGAGTCGATGAGCAGTTCTTC.

This clonotype has just a few counts. The chain has TRBV7-8 and TRBJ1-2; D possibly corresponds to TRBD1 (5 bases). Trimming removed 5 bases at V and 6 bases at J, with 13 bases between. This CDR3 region has 13 residues. Germline CDR1 and CDR2: SGHVS and FQNEAQ. The CDR3 is CASSPTGGDGYTF. The CDR3 region has the DNA TGTGCCAGCAGCCCGACCGGGGGGGATGGCTACACCTTC.

This clonotype was recorded many times. V usage is TRBV12-3 or TRBV12-4 and J usage is TRBJ1-5; the D is unclear. CDR3 length equals 14 residues. The V end lost 3 bases, the J end lost 0 bases, and 6 bases lay between the germline ends. CDR3 sequence reads: CASSFTDSNQPQHF. In DNA, the CDR3 is TGTGCCAGCAGTTTTACGGATAGCAATCAGCCCCAGCATTTT.

This clonotype was seen a handful of times. This rearrangement joins TRBV5-1 to TRBJ2-5; a possible D gene is TRBD1 (6 bases). The CDR3 is made up of 16 amino acids. The germline CDR1 and CDR2 sequences are SGHRS and YFSETQ. Trimming shortened V by 4 bases and J by 1 base, and 17 bases separated the two germline ends. The CDR3 loop reads CASSLVSDSFQETQYF. The CDR3 DNA is TGCGCCAGCAGCCTCGTATCGGACAGCTTCCAAGAGACCCAGTACTTC.

The chain has TRBV11-3 and TRBJ2-1; D is perhaps TRBD1 (6 bases). From germline, CDR1 is SGHNT and CDR2 YENEEA. The V end lost 5 bases, the J end lost 12 bases, and 14 bases lay between the germline ends. CDR3 length equals 12 residues. The CDR3 DNA follows: TGTGCCAGCAGCCGACCGGGACACCCGCAGTTCTTC. Translating gives CASSRPGHPQFF.

This rearrangement joins TRBV4-1 to TRBJ1-1; TRBD1 aligns across 11 bases. With 4 bases clipped from V and 5 bases from J, the junction kept 6 bases outside the gene matches. Germline loops: CDR1 MGHRA, CDR2 YSYEKL. The length of the CDR3 is 15 residues. The DNA for the CDR3 is TGCGCCAGCAGCCCGCCGGGACAGGGGGATACTGAAGCTTTCTTT. Protein product: CASSPPGQGDTEAFF.

This clonotype was detected a few times. The gene calls are TRBV10-2 and TRBJ2-1; perhaps TRBD2 as D (6 bases). This CDR3 region has 17 residues. Trimming removed 1 base at V and 5 bases at J, with 18 bases between. CDR1 and CDR2 (germline): WSHSY, SAAADI. CDR3 amino acids: CASSEWGVGTKDNEQFF. CDR3 bases: TGCGCCAGCAGTGAGTGGGGGGTAGGGACGAAGGACAATGAGCAGTTCTTC.

The rearrangement joins TRBV7-9 to TRBJ2-5; 8 positions agree with TRBD2. CDR1 is SEHNR and CDR2 is FQNEAQ in the germline V gene (reference sequence). This CDR3 has 16 residues. Unmatched junction bases numbered 13, after V lost 6 bases and J lost 4 bases. Written as DNA, the CDR3 is TGTGCCAGCAGGGATTCCGGGGGGGCACACCGAGAGACCCAGTACTTC. It encodes CASRDSGGAHRETQYF.

This clonotype was seen a handful of times. The chain carries TRBV6-5 and TRBJ1-5; unclear D gene. V dropped 5 bases and J dropped 9 bases, with 14 bases sitting between them. The CDR3 runs to 13 residues. Germline loops: CDR1 MNHEY, CDR2 SVGAGI. CDR3 sequence reads: CASSVLGLGPQHF. The DNA for the CDR3 is TGTGCCAGCAGTGTACTTGGGTTGGGGCCCCAGCATTTT.

There are a few counts of this clonotype. This rearrangement joins TRBV6-1 to TRBJ1-2; D not certain. Germline V CDR1 and CDR2: MNHNS, SASEGT. The germline V and J ends were trimmed by 3 bases and 2 bases, with 10 bases remaining between them. The CDR3 is 14 amino acids. The CDR3 sequence: CASSEPGRNYGYTF. In DNA, the CDR3 is TGTGCCAGCAGTGAGCCGGGCCGAAACTATGGCTACACCTTC.

This clonotype was counted a few times. The chain joins TRBV11-2 to TRBJ2-2; perhaps TRBD2 as D (7 bases). Trimming took off 1 base at V and 4 bases at J, with 16 bases between the two ends. The CDR3 is 17 amino acids. Germline CDR1 SGHAT, CDR2 FQNNGV. The CDR3 nucleotides read TGTGCCAGCAGCTTAGTGGGCGGGGGCGCGGGCACCGGGGAGCTGTTTTTT. This encodes CASSLVGGGAGTGELFF.

There are a few counts of this clonotype. This sequence joins TRBV6-1 and TRBJ2-2, with D possibly being TRBD1 (6 bases). Trimming cost V 10 bases and J 1 base, with 10 bases left between them. The CDR3 sequence is 13 residues long. Germline V gene data show CDR1 as MNHNS and CDR2 as SASEGT. CDR3 in amino acids: CATKTGNTGELFF. For the CDR3, the DNA is TGTGCCACTAAGACAGGGAACACCGGGGAGCTGTTTTTT.

In its sample, this clonotype was seen a few times. This chain connects TRBV19 to TRBJ2-1; tentatively, D is TRBD1 (5 bases). The germline CDR1 and CDR2 sequences are LNHDA and SQIVND (reference sequence). The CDR3 covers 14 residues. Trimming removed 6 bases from V and 7 bases from J, with 16 bases in between. The CDR3 sequence: CASSLTRGVNEQFF. CDR3 nucleotides: TGTGCCAGTAGCCTGACAAGGGGTGTAAATGAGCAGTTCTTC.

The CDR3 reads CASSPSDGLTGNTIYF. Here the CDR3 DNA reads TGTGCCAGCTCACCCAGCGACGGGTTAACGGGAAACACCATATATTTT. This sequence joins TRBV18 and TRBJ1-3; D is uncertain. The CDR3 is made up of 16 amino acids. Trimming took off 3 bases at V and 4 bases at J, with 16 bases between the two ends. CDR1 is KGHSH and CDR2 is LQKENI in the germline V gene.

This clonotype appeared a few times. The rearrangement links TRBV18 to TRBJ2-3, with a tentative D call TRBD2 (5 bases). The CDR3 sequence is 15 residues long. Germline-derived CDR1 and CDR2 are KGHSH and LQKENI. V was clipped by 1 base and J by 2 bases, with 10 bases between them. The CDR3 sequence is CASSPQGGHTDTQYF. For the CDR3, the DNA is TGTGCCAGCTCACCACAGGGCGGGCACACAGATACGCAGTATTTT. The whole variable domain, remainder taken from reference TRBV18 and TRBJ2-3, is NAGVMQNPRHLVRRRGQEARLRCSPMKGHSHVYWYRQLPEEGLKFMVYLQKENIIDESGMPKERFSAEFPKEGPSILRIQQVVRGDSAAYFCASSPQGGHTDTQYFGPGTRLTVL.